The rows below give T cell receptor beta chains drawn from one sample of a study of blood T cell repertoires in COVID-19. Generated by immunoSEQ multiplex PCR, the TCRdb table keeps only in-frame clones and is missing some. The repertoire holds about 200,000 clones, around 80% seen once, with approximately 30% in the top ten. What was sequenced was peripheral blood. The receptors derive from a man in his forties with acute or convalescent COVID-19. The CDR3 runs from the conserved cysteine through the conserved F or W. The D gene is left open where the match is weak. The listing skips clone size in some rows; elsewhere it reads once, few, many or a size class.

clone_size	j_call	v_call	d_call	cdr3_nt	cdr3_aa
few	TRBJ1-2	TRBV6-5	TRBD1	TGTGCCAGCAGCCCGGGACAGGTTTTTTTGGATGGCTACACCTTC	CASSPGQVFLDGYTF
-	TRBJ2-1	TRBV5-1	TRBD2	TGCGCCAGCAGCACCTCCTGGGGGACTAGCGGGAACAATGAGCAGTTCTTC	CASSTSWGTSGNNEQFF
-	TRBJ2-5	TRBV28	-	TGTGCCAGCAACCCCCCCCGTGGGGAGAAAGAGACCCAGTACTTC	CASNPPRGEKETQYF
-	TRBJ1-2	TRBV10-3	TRBD1	TGTGCCATCAGTGCCCCGGGACAGGGCGGGGGCTACACCTTC	CAISAPGQGGGYTF
-	TRBJ2-3	TRBV18	-	TGTGCCACCCAGCAGGGGGGAAGCACAGATACGCAGTATTTT	CATQQGGSTDTQYF
-	TRBJ2-7	TRBV3-1/TRBV3-2	TRBD1	TGTGCCAGCAGCCATTCCGGGACAGGAGCCTACGAGCAGTACTTC	CASSHSGTGAYEQYF
-	TRBJ2-1	TRBV30	-	TGTGCCTGGTCGACTAAAGGTGAGCAGTTCTTC	CAWSTKGEQFF
-	TRBJ1-5	TRBV12-3/TRBV12-4	TRBD1	TGTGCCAGCAGCCCACAGACAGGGGGGCCCCAGCATTTT	CASSPQTGGPQHF
few	TRBJ2-7	TRBV11-3	-	TGTGCCAGTTCCCCCTCTCCCGGGAACTTCTACGAGCAGTACTTC	CASSPSPGNFYEQYF
-	TRBJ1-3	TRBV5-1	TRBD1	TGCGCCAGCAGCTTGGAGGGGGCGGCTGGAAACACCATATATTTT	CASSLEGAAGNTIYF
-	TRBJ2-5	TRBV6-5	TRBD2	TGTGCCAGCAGCCGGGGGGGACGAGAGACCCAGTACTTC	CASSRGGRETQYF
-	TRBJ2-7	TRBV7-2	TRBD2	TGTGCCAGCAGCTTTGGTCTAGCGGAAAACTACGAGCAGTACTTC	CASSFGLAENYEQYF
-	TRBJ2-1	TRBV4-1	TRBD2	TGCGCCAGCAGGCCCCCTAGCGGGGATCGCGCTGAGCAGTTCTTC	CASRPPSGDRAEQFF
few	TRBJ2-1	TRBV4-2	TRBD2	TGTGCCAGCAGCCAAGATGGCGTAGCGGGGGGGAGGTTCTTC	CASSQDGVAGGRFF
-	TRBJ2-2	TRBV18	TRBD1	TGTGCCAGCTCACCACCGACAGGGACGAACACCGGGGAGCTGTTTTTT	CASSPPTGTNTGELFF
-	TRBJ1-2	TRBV5-1	TRBD1	TGCGCCAGCAGCGCGGGACAGGGGGTGGACTATGGCTACACCTTC	CASSAGQGVDYGYTF
-	TRBJ2-2	TRBV7-2	-	TGTGCCAGCAGCTTCTCACGGGGGGCGCCCGGGGAGCTGTTTTTT	CASSFSRGAPGELFF